A selection of T cell receptor beta chains follows, all from one sample in a study of regulatory T cells in long-lasting Graves disease. TCRdb re-called the multiplex PCR reads with MiXCR, one entry per CDR3 protein. The table shows about 310,000 distinct CDR3 sequences, with roughly 21% occurring only once. The source material was peripheral blood mononuclear cells (PBMCs), sampled when the disease was refractory, from a patient treated with antithyroid drugs. Receptor source: a female donor with Graves disease. Both conserved end residues are part of each CDR3. A D gene is named only where the DNA matches it firmly. Clone size is given for some rows only: seen once, a few or many times, or a class if the clone is expanded.

v_gene	j_gene	abundance	d_gene	CDR3aa	CDR3nt
TRBV20-1	TRBJ1-5	.	.	CSARDLIGSNQPQHF	TGCAGTGCTAGAGATCTTATCGGTAGCAATCAGCCCCAGCATTTT
TRBV7-3	TRBJ2-2	few	.	CASSSGPANTGELFF	TGTGCCAGCAGCTCTGGCCCCGCGAACACCGGGGAGCTGTTTTTT
TRBV7-2	TRBJ1-5	many	.	CASSLGPQESAPQHF	TGTGCCAGCAGCTTAGGACCCCAAGAGAGCGCGCCCCAGCATTTT
TRBV28	TRBJ2-5	.	TRBD2	CASGLGGQETQYF	TGTGCCAGCGGTTTGGGGGGGCAAGAGACCCAGTACTTC
TRBV25-1	TRBJ1-2	.	.	CASSATVFGYGYTF	TGTGCCAGCAGTGCAACGGTTTTTGGCTATGGCTACACCTTC
TRBV10-3	TRBJ1-1	.	TRBD1	CAISESDRATEAFF	TGTGCCATCAGTGAGTCGGACAGGGCTACTGAAGCTTTCTTT
TRBV5-1	TRBJ1-1	.	TRBD1	CASSLRTGQGAEAFF	TGCGCCAGCAGCTTGAGGACAGGTCAGGGGGCTGAAGCTTTCTTT
TRBV7-3	TRBJ1-1	many	.	CASSTQMNTEAFF	TGTGCCAGCAGCACCCAGATGAACACTGAAGCTTTCTTT
TRBV19	TRBJ1-1	few	.	CASSDTRGTEAFF	TGTGCCAGTAGCGACACCCGAGGGACTGAAGCTTTCTTT
TRBV6-1	TRBJ1-5	few	.	CACRDVSNQPQHF	TGTGCCTGCCGGGACGTCAGCAATCAGCCCCAGCATTTT
TRBV10-3	TRBJ2-1	few	.	CAISESAGSSYNEQFF	TGTGCCATCAGTGAGTCCGCGGGGAGCTCCTACAATGAGCAGTTCTTC
TRBV27	TRBJ1-5	few	.	CASSPSGNQPQHF	TGTGCCAGCAGTCCCTCCGGTAACCAGCCCCAGCATTTT
TRBV6-2/TRBV6-3	TRBJ1-5	once	.	CASSRGEGQPQHF	TGTGCCAGCTCTCGAGGGGAGGGTCAGCCCCAGCATTTT
TRBV28	TRBJ1-3	.	TRBD1	CASRTGSLSGNTIYF	TGTGCCAGCAGGACAGGGAGTCTATCCGGAAACACCATATATTTT
TRBV12-3/TRBV12-4	TRBJ1-1	many	.	CASSLETEAFF	TGTGCCAGCAGCTTAGAGACTGAAGCTTTCTTT
TRBV11-2	TRBJ2-5	many	TRBD2	CASSLDDGGWSGSLETQYF	TGTGCCAGCAGCTTAGATGACGGGGGTTGGAGCGGGAGTTTGGAGACCCAGTACTTC
TRBV20-1	TRBJ1-4	few	.	CSATPGVVVFF	TGCAGTGCCACACCGGGGGTTGTAGTGTTTTTT
TRBV7-9	TRBJ1-2	many	.	CASQVDGYTF	TGTGCCAGCCAAGTGGATGGCTACACCTTC
TRBV28	TRBJ2-2	many	.	CASSFDTGELFF	TGTGCCAGCAGCTTTGACACCGGGGAGCTGTTTTTT
TRBV2	TRBJ1-2	many	TRBD1	CASTPLGQGNGYTF	TGTGCCAGCACCCCTCTAGGACAGGGAAATGGCTACACCTTC
TRBV4-2	TRBJ1-2	.	.	CASSQGGGGRDYGYTF	TGTGCCAGCAGCCAAGGGGGGGGAGGCAGAGACTATGGCTACACCTTC
TRBV20-1	TRBJ2-5	.	TRBD2	CSARSVGGAETQYF	TGCAGTGCTAGGTCGGTGGGAGGGGCAGAGACCCAGTACTTC
TRBV28	TRBJ1-4	many	TRBD1	CASSETGIREKLFF	TGTGCCAGCAGTGAGACAGGGATAAGAGAAAAACTGTTTTTT
TRBV20-1	TRBJ1-5	few	.	CSAVDGSNQPQHF	TGCAGTGCTGTCGATGGTAGCAATCAGCCCCAGCATTTT
TRBV7-8	TRBJ2-7	many	.	CASSLGPGQYEQYF	TGTGCCAGCAGCTTAGGCCCCGGGCAGTACGAGCAGTACTTC
TRBV5-1	TRBJ2-5	.	TRBD2	CASSPTAGEETQYF	TGCGCCAGCAGCCCGACTGCGGGGGAAGAGACCCAGTACTTC
TRBV4-1	TRBJ2-2	few	.	CASKALGNTGELFF	TGCGCCAGCAAGGCCCTGGGCAACACCGGGGAGCTGTTTTTT
TRBV4-3	TRBJ2-7	.	.	CTSSQDKGGAYEQYF	TGCACCAGCAGCCAGGATAAGGGGGGAGCCTACGAGCAGTACTTC
TRBV6-2/TRBV6-3	TRBJ1-1	.	.	CASMSVGLNTEVFF	TGTGCCAGCATGTCCGTTGGGTTGAACACTGAAGTTTTCTTT
TRBV24-1	TRBJ2-5	many	TRBD2	CATSDTSGDQETQYF	TGTGCCACCAGTGATACTAGCGGGGACCAAGAGACCCAGTACTTC
TRBV20-1	TRBJ2-7	.	TRBD1	CSARGRDRGYEQYF	TGCAGTGCTAGAGGTAGAGACAGGGGATACGAGCAGTACTTC
TRBV28	TRBJ1-1	many	.	CASSLTGPTEAFF	TGTGCCAGCAGCTTAACAGGGCCCACTGAAGCTTTCTTT
TRBV28	TRBJ2-3	many	TRBD2	CASIPGGTSGMGQYF	TGTGCCAGCATCCCGGGGGGGACTAGCGGGATGGGACAGTATTTT
TRBV30	TRBJ1-6	.	.	CAWSVGVRGNSPLHF	TGTGCCTGGAGTGTCGGGGTGCGGGGTAATTCACCCCTCCACTTT
TRBV13	TRBJ1-5	many	TRBD1	CASSRGTGYQPQHF	TGTGCCAGCAGCCGAGGGACAGGGTATCAGCCCCAGCATTTT
TRBV20-1	TRBJ1-4	.	.	CSARVGDLNEKLFF	TGCAGTGCTAGAGTGGGGGACCTTAATGAAAAACTGTTTTTT
TRBV28	TRBJ1-1	many	.	CASSYLGQADF	TGTGCCAGCAGTTATCTAGGCCAGGCTGACTTT
TRBV10-3	TRBJ2-2	few	.	CAIRGQDANTGELFF	TGTGCCATCCGCGGACAAGACGCGAACACCGGGGAGCTGTTTTTT
TRBV28	TRBJ2-5	many	TRBD2	CASTTGGRETQYF	TGTGCCAGCACGACGGGGGGTAGGGAGACCCAGTACTTC
TRBV20-1	TRBJ2-7	.	TRBD1	CSAPRTGSYEQYF	TGCAGTGCTCCCCGGACAGGGTCCTACGAGCAGTACTTC
TRBV30	TRBJ2-7	.	TRBD2	CAWTLWGGQGSYEQYF	TGTGCCTGGACCTTATGGGGGGGTCAGGGTTCCTACGAGCAGTACTTC
TRBV19	TRBJ1-2	few	TRBD1	CATGQGFFYGYTF	TGTGCCACCGGACAGGGGTTTTTCTATGGCTACACCTTC